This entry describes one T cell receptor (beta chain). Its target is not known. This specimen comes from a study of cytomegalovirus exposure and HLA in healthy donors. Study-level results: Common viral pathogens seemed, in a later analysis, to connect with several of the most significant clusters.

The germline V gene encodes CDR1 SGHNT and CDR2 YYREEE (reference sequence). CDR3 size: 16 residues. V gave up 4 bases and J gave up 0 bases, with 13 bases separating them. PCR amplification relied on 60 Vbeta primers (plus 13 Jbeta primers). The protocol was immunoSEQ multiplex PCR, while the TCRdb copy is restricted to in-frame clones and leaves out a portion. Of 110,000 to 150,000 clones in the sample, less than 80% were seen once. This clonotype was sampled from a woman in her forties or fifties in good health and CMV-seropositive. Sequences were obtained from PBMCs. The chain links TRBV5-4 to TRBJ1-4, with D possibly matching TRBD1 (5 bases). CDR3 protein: CASSRYDRATNEKLFF. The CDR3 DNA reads TGTGCCAGCAGCCGCTACGACAGAGCAACTAATGAAAAACTGTTTTTT.